This paragraph covers one TCR beta chain sequence. The assay was immunoSEQ multiplex PCR, and TCRdb's table has in-frame clones only and misses some. This sample has under 70,000 clones; 91% occur once, and the top ten carry about 1.2%. The data are from a study of T cell changes during pregnancy in multiple sclerosis. This CDR3 is 16 amino acids long. V gene TRBV12-2 combines with J gene TRBJ1-1. TRBV12-2 is labeled a pseudogene. This clonotype was sampled from a female donor in good health, enrolled as a control in a pregnancy study. Specimen: peripheral blood, collected after pregnancy. In nucleotides, the CDR3 is TGTGCAAGTCGCCCCAGAGGAGGACGGAAGAACACTGAAGCTTTCTTT. As protein: CASRPRGGRKNTEAFF.